This T cell receptor beta chain was retrieved from a study of blood T cell repertoires in COVID-19. Method: immunoSEQ multiplex PCR; TCRdb's copy keeps in-frame clones and lacks some. The table includes 150,000 to 200,000 clones, 70% to 80% detected once. The sequence was obtained from a woman between 50 and 59 years old who had recovered from COVID-19. Sample: PBMCs or T cells enriched from blood (not recorded which).

CDR3 loop: CASSSAPGHLYGYTF. The CDR3 DNA sequence: TGCGCCAGCAGCTCCGCACCGGGACACCTTTATGGCTACACCTTC. V is TRBV5-1 and J is TRBJ1-2; TRBD1 might be the D (6 bases). Germline V gives CDR1 SGHRS, CDR2 YFSETQ. This CDR3 is built from 15 residues. The V end was cut by 3 bases, the J end by 5 bases, with 17 bases between.